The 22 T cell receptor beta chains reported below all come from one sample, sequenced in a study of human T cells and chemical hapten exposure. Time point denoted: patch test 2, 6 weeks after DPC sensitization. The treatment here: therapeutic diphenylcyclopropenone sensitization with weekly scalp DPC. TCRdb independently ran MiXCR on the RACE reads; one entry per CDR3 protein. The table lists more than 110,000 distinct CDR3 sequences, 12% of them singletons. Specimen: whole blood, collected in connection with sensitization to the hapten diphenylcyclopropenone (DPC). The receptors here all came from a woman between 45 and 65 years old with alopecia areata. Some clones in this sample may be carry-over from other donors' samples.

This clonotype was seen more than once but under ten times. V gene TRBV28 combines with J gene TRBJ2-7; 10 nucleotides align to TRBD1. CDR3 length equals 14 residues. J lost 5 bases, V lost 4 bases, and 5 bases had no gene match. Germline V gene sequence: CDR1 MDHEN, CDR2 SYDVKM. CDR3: CASSSRQGAHEQYF. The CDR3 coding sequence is TGTGCCAGCAGTTCCCGACAGGGGGCCCACGAGCAGTACTTC.

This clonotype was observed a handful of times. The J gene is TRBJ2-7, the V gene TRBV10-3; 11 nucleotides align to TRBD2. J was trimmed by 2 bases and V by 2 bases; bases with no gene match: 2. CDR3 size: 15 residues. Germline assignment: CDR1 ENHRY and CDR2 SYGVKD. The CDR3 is CAISEGLAGTYEQYF. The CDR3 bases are TGTGCCATCAGTGAGGGACTAGCGGGTACCTACGAGCAGTACTTC.

The CDR3 DNA reads TGTGCCAGCAGTCCGTGGGGTTCCTACGAGCAGTACTTC. It codes for CASSPWGSYEQYF. The chain links TRBV6-5 to TRBJ2-7; D not resolved. Germline V gene data show CDR1 as MNHEY and CDR2 as SVGAGI. CDR3 size: 13 residues. V lost 5 bases and J lost 1, with 9 bases in between.

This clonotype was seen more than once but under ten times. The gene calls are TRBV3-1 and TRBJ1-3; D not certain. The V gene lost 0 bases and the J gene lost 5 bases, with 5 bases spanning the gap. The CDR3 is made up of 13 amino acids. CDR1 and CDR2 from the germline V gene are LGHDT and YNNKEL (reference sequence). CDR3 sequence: CASSQDLRNTIYF. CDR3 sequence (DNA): TGTGCCAGCAGCCAAGATCTGCGAAACACCATATATTTT.

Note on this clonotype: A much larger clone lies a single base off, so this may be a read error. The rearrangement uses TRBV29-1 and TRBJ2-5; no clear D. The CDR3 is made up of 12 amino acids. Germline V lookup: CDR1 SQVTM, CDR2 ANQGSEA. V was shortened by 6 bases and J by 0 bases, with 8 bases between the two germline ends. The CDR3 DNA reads TGCAGCGTCGACAAGGACCAAGAGACCCAGTACTTC. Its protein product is CSVDKDQETQYF.

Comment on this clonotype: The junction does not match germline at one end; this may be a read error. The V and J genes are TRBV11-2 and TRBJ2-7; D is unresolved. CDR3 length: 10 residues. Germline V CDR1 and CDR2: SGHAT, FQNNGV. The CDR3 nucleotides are TGTGCCAGCAGCCCCCCCGGCCCCCAATTC. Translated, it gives CASSPPGPQF.

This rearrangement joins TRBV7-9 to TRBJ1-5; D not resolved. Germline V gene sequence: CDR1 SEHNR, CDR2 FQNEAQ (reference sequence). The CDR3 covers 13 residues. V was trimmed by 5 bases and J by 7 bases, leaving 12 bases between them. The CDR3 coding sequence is TGTGCCAGCAGCGCAGAAGGAGGGCAGCCCCAGCATTTT. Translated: CASSAEGGQPQHF.

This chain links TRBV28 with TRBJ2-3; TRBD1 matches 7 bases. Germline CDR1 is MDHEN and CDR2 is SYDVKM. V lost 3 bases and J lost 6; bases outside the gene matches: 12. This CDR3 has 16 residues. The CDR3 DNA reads TGTGCCAGCAGTTTGCAGGTGACAGGGTATTCGGATACGCAGTATTTT. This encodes CASSLQVTGYSDTQYF.

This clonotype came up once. Here the CDR3 reads CASSDRVERETQYF. CDR3 DNA sequence: TGTGCCAGCTCCGACAGGGTGGAGCGAGAGACCCAGTACTTC. The chain links TRBV18 to TRBJ2-5; TRBD1 matches 7 bases. Germline loops: CDR1 KGHSH, CDR2 LQKENI. Unmatched junction bases numbered 8, after V lost 6 bases and J lost 4 bases. The CDR3 sequence is 14 residues long.

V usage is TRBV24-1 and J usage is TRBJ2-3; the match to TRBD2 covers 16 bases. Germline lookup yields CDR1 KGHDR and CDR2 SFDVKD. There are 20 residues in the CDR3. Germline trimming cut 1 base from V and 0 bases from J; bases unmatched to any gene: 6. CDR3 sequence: CATSDFLGLAGGGSTDTQYF. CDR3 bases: TGTGCCACCAGTGATTTCCTGGGACTAGCGGGAGGGGGTAGCACAGATACGCAGTATTTT.

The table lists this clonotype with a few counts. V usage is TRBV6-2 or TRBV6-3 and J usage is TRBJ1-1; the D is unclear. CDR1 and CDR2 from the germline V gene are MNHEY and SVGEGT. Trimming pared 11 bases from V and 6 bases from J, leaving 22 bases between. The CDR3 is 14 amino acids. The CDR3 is CACPGVREDSEAFF. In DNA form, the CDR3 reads TGTGCCTGCCCCGGCGTGCGCGAAGACTCTGAAGCTTTCTTT.

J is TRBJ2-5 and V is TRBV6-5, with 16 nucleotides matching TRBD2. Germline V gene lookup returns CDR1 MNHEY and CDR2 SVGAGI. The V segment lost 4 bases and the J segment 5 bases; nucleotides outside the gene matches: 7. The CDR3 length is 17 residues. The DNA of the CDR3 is TGTGCCAGCAGTTTGGGACTAGCGGGAGGGGAAACGGAGACCCAGTACTTC. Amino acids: CASSLGLAGGETETQYF.

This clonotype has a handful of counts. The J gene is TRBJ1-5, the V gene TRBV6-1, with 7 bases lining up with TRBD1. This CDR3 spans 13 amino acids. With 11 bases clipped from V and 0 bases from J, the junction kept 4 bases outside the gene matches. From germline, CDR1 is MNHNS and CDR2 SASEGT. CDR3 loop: CAGGQSSNQPQHF. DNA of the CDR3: TGTGCCGGGGGACAGTCTAGCAATCAGCCCCAGCATTTT.

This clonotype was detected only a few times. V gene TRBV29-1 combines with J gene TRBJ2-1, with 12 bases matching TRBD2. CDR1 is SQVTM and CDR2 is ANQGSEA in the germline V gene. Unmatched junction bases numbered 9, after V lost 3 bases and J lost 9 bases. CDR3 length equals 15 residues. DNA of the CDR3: TGCAGCGTTGAGAAGGCTAGCGGGAGGGCGGGTGAGCAGTTCTTC. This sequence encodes CSVEKASGRAGEQFF.

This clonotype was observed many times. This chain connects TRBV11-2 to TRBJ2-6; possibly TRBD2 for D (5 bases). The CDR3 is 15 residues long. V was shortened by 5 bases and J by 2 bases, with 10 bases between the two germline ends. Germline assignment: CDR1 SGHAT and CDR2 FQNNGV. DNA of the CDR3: TGTGCCAGCAGCCCCCCCGGGACTGGGGCCAACGTCCTGACTTTC. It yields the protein CASSPPGTGANVLTF.

CDR3 coding DNA: TGTGCCAGCAGGAAAGGGACAGGGTATTCACCCCTCCACTTT. It yields the protein CASRKGTGYSPLHF. J is TRBJ1-6 and V is TRBV12-3 or TRBV12-4; 9 bases match TRBD1. J was trimmed by 8 bases and V by 6 bases; bases with no gene match: 5. The CDR3 is 14 residues long.

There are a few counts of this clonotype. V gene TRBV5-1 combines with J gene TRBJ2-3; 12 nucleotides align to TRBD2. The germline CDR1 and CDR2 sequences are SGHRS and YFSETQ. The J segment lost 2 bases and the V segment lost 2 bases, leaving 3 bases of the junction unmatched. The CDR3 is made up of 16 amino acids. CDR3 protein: CASSLRTSGDTDTQYF. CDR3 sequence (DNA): TGCGCCAGCAGCTTAAGGACTAGCGGGGACACAGATACGCAGTATTTT.

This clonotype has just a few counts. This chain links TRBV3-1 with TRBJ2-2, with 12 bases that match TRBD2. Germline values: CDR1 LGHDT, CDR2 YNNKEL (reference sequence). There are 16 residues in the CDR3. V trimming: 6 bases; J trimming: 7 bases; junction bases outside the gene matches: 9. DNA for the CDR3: TGTGCCAGCAGTCTTGGACTAGCGGGGCTGGGCGGGGAGCTGTTTTTT. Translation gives CASSLGLAGLGGELFF.

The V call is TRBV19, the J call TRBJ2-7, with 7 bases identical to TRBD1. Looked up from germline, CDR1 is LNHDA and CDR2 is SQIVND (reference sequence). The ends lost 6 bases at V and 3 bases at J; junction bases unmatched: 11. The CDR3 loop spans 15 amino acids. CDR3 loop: CASSDTFRQGYEQYF. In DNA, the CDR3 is TGTGCCAGTAGCGACACGTTCCGACAGGGCTACGAGCAGTACTTC.

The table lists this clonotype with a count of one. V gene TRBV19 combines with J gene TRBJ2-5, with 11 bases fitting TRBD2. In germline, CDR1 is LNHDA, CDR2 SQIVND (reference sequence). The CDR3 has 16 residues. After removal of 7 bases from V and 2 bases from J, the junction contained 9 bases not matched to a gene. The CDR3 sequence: CASTIRLAGLQETQYF. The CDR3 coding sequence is TGTGCCAGTACCATACGACTAGCGGGACTGCAAGAGACCCAGTACTTC.

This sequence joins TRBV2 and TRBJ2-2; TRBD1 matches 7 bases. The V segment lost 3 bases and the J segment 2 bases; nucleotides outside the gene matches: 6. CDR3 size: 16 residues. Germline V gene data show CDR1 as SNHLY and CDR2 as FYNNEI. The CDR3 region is CASSDLTGINTGELFF. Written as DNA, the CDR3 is TGTGCCAGCAGTGATTTGACAGGGATTAACACCGGGGAGCTGTTTTTT.

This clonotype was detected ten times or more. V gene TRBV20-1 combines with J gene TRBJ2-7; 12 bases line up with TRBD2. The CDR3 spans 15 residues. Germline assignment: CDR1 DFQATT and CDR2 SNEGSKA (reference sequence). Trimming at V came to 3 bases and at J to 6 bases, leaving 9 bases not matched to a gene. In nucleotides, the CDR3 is TGCAGTGCTAGGGCGCCCCGACTAGCGGGAGCCGAGCAGTACTTC. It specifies CSARAPRLAGAEQYF.